Included here is one T cell receptor beta chain sequence, with context. Its antigen remains unknown. This entry belongs to a study of beta chain features in type 1 diabetes. Turning to the study itself: Across the samples, about 110,000,000 sorted cells were examined in total. Findings and limits, study-wide: VDJ junctions from patients with type 1 diabetes contained fewer insertions and more deletions.

Germline-derived CDR1 and CDR2 are SGHRS and YFSETQ. Trimming removed 0 bases from V and 2 bases from J, with 10 bases in between. There are 15 residues in the CDR3. A CD45RO/CCR7/CD25/CD127/CD95/CD27 panel sorted naive, central memory, regulatory and stem cell-like memory CD4+ cells. Expressed TCRB transcripts were sequenced, since all the RNA that had been isolated was reverse transcribed. Libraries were prepared by immunoSEQ multiplex PCR; TCRdb keeps only in-frame clonotypes and omits some of them. The sample has approximately 160,000 clones, about 9.1% seen once. Source material: central memory CD4+ T cells from blood. This clonotype was obtained from a woman in her late teens or twenties in good health. The V and J genes are TRBV5-1 and TRBJ2-3; no definite D call. In DNA form, the CDR3 reads TGCGCCAGCAGCTTGGGATCGGTTCTCACAGATACGCAGTATTTT. This sequence encodes CASSLGSVLTDTQYF.